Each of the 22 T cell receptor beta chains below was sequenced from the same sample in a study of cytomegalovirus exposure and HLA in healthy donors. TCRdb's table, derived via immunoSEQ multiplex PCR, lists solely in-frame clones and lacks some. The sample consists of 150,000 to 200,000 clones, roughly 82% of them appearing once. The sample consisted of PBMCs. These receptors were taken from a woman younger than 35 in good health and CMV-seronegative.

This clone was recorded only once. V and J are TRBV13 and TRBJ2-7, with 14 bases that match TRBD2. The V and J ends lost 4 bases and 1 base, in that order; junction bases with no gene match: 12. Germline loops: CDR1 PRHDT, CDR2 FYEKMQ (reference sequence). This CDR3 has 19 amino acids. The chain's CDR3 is CASSSLTGLAGVRSYEQYF. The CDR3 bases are TGTGCCAGCAGCTCCCTGACGGGACTAGCGGGAGTAAGGTCCTACGAGCAGTACTTC.

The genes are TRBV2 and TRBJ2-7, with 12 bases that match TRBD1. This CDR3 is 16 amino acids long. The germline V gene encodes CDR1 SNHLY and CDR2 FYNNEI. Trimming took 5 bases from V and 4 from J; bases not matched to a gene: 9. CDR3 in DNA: TGTGCCAGCAGTAACTCCGGGACAGGGGGCTCGTACGAGCAGTACTTC. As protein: CASSNSGTGGSYEQYF.

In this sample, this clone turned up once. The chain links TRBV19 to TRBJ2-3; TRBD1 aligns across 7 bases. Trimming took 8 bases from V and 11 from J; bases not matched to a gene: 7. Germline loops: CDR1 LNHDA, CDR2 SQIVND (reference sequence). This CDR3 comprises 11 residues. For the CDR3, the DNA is TGTGCCAGTGGGGTCCGGGACAGGCAGTATTTT. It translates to CASGVRDRQYF.

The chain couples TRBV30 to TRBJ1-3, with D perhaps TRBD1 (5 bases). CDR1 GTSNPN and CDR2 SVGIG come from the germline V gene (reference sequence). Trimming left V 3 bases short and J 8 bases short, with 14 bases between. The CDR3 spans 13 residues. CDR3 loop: CAWSGGDLDTIYF. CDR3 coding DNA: TGTGCCTGGAGCGGAGGGGATCTCGACACCATATATTTT.

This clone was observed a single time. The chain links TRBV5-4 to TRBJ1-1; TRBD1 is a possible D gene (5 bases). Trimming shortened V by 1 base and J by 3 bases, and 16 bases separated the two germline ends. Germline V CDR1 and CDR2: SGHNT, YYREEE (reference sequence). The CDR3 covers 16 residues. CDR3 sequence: CASSLRSGPGDTEAFF. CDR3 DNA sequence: TGTGCCAGCAGCTTGAGATCAGGGCCAGGCGACACTGAAGCTTTCTTT.

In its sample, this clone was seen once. CDR3 loop: CASSLNAKTDGYTF. As DNA, the CDR3 is TGTGCCAGCAGCCTAAACGCAAAGACAGACGGCTACACCTTC. The genes are TRBV5-4 and TRBJ1-2; weak D call: TRBD1 (5 bases). V was shortened by 4 bases and J by 8 bases, with 18 bases between the two germline ends. This CDR3 spans 14 amino acids. Germline values: CDR1 SGHNT, CDR2 YYREEE (reference sequence). Full variable domain (missing parts from reference TRBV5-4 and TRBJ1-2): ETGVTQSPTHLIKTRGQQVTLRCSSQSGHNTVSWYQQALGQGPQFIFQYYREEENGRGNFPPRFSGLQFPNYSSELNVNALELDDSALYLCASSLNAKTDGYTFGSGTRLTVV.

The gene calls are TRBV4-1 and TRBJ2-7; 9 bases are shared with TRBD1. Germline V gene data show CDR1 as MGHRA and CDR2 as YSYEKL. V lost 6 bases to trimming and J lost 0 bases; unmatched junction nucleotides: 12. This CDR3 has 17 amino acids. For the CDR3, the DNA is TGCGCCAGCAGTTTAGGACAGGGGTTTGGGAGCTCCTACGAGCAGTACTTC. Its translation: CASSLGQGFGSSYEQYF.

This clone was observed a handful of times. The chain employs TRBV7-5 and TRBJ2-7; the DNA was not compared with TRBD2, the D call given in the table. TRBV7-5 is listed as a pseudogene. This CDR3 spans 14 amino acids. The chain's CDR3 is CVRSLAGAPYEQYF. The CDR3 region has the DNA TGTGTCAGAAGCTTAGCAGGAGCCCCCTACGAGCAGTACTTC.

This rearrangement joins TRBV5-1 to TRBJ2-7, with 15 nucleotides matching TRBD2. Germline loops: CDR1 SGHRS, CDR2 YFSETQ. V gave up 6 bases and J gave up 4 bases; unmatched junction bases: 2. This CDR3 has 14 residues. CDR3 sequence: CASTGTSGRYEQYF. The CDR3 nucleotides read TGCGCCAGCACCGGGACTAGCGGGAGGTACGAGCAGTACTTC.

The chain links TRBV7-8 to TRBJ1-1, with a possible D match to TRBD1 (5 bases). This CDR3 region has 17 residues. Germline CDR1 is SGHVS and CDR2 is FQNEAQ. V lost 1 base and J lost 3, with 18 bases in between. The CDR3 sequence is CASSLGGRGRVDTEAFF. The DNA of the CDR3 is TGTGCCAGCAGCTTAGGGGGTAGGGGCAGGGTGGACACTGAAGCTTTCTTT.

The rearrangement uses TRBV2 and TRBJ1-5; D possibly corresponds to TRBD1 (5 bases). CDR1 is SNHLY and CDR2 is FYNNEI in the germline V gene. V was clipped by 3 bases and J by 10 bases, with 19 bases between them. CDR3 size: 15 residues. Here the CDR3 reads CASSDRAFNERPQHF. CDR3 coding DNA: TGTGCCAGCAGTGACAGGGCCTTTAACGAACGACCCCAGCATTTT.

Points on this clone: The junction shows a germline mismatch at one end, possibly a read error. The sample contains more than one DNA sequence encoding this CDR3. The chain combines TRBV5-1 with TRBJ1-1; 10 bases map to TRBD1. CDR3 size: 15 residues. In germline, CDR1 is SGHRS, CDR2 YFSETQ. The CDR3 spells CASSLGTGANTEAFF. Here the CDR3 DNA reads TGCGCCAGCAGCCTGGGGACAGGGGCGAACACTGAAGCCTTCTTT.

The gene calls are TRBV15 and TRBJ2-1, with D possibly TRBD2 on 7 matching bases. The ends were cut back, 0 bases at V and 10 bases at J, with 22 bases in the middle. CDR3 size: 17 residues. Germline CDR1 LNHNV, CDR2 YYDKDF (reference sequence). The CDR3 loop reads CATSREPSAGAGGEQFF. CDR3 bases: TGTGCCACCAGCAGAGAACCCTCGGCGGGGGCCGGGGGGGAGCAGTTCTTC. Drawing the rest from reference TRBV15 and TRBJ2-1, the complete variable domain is DAMVIQNPRYQVTQFGKPVTLSCSQTLNHNVMYWYQQKSSQAPKLLFHYYDKDFNNEADTPDNFQSRRPNTSFCFLDIRSPGLGDTAMYLCATSREPSAGAGGEQFFGPGTRLTVL.

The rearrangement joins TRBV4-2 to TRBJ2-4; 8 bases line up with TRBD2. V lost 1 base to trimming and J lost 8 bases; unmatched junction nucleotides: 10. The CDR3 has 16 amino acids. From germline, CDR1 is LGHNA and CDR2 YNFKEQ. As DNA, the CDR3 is TGTGCCAGCAGCCAAGGGAACGGGGGGGCGGTTGACATTCAGTACTTC. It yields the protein CASSQGNGGAVDIQYF.

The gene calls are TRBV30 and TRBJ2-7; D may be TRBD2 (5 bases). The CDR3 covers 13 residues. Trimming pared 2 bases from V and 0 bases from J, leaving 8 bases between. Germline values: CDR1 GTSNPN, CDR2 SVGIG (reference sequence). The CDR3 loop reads CAWSMGSSYEQYF. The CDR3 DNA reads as TGTGCCTGGAGTATGGGGAGCTCCTACGAGCAGTACTTC. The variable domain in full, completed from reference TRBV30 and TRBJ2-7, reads SQTIHQWPATLVQPVGSPLSLECTVEGTSNPNLYWYRQAAGRGLQLLFYSVGIGQISSEVPQNLSASRPQDRQFILSSKKLLLSDSGFYLCAWSMGSSYEQYFGPGTRLTVT.

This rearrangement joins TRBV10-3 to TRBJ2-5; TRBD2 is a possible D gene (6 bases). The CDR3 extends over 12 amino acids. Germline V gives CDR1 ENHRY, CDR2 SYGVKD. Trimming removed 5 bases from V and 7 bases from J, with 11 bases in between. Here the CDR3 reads CAISYNSGTQYF. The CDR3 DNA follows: TGTGCCATCAGTTACAATAGCGGGACCCAGTACTTC.

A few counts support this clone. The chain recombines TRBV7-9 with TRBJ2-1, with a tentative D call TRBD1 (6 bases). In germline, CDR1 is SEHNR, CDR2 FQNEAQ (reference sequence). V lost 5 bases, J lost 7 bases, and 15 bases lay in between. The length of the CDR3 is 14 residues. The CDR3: CASSREQGRNEQFF. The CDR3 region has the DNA TGTGCCAGCAGCCGTGAACAGGGCCGGAATGAGCAGTTCTTC.

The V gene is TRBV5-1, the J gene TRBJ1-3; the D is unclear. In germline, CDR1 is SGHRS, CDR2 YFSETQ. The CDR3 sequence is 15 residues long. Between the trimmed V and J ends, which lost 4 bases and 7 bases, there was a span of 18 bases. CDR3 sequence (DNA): TGCGCCAGCAGCCCGACCGGGTTCTCCCACAACACCATATATTTT. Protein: CASSPTGFSHNTIYF.

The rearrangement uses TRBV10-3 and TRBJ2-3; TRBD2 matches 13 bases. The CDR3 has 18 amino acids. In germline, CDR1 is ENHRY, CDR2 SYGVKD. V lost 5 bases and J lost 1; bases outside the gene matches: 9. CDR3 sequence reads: CAISTGTSGVLRTDTQYF. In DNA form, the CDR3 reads TGTGCCATCAGTACCGGGACTAGCGGGGTACTGCGCACAGATACGCAGTATTTT.

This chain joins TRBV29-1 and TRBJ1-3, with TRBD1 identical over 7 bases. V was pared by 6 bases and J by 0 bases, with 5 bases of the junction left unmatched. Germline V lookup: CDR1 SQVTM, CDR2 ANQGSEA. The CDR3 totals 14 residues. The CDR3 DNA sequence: TGCAGCGTGTCGACAGGGAGCTCTGGAAACACCATATATTTT. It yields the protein CSVSTGSSGNTIYF.

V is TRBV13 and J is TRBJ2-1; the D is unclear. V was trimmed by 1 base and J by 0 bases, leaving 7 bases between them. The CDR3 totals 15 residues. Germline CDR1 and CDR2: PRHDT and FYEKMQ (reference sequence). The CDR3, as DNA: TGTGCCAGCAGCTTAGTGGCCAGCTCCTACAATGAGCAGTTCTTC. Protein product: CASSLVASSYNEQFF.

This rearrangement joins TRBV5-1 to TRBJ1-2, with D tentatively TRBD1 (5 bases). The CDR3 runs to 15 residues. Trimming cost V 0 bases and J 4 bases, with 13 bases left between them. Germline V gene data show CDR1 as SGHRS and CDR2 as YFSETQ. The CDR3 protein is CASSLGQSEAYGYTF. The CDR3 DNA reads TGCGCCAGCAGCTTGGGACAGAGTGAAGCCTATGGCTACACCTTC.